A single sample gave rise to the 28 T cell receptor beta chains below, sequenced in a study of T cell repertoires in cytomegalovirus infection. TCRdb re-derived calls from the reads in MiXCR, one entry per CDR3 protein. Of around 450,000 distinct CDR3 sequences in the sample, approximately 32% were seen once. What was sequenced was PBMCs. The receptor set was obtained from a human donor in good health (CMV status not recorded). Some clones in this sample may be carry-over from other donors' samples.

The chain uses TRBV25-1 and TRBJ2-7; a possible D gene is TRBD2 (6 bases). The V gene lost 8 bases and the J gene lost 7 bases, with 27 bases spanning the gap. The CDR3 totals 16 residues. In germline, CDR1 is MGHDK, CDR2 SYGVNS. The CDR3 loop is CASWDELGTGGREQYF. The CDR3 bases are TGTGCCAGCTGGGACGAACTGGGGACTGGGGGAAGAGAGCAGTACTTC.

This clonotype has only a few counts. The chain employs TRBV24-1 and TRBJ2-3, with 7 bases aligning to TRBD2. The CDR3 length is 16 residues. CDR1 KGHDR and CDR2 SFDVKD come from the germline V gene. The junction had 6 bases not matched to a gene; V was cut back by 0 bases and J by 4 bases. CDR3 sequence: CATSDLQRGLPDTQYF. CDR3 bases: TGTGCCACCAGTGATTTGCAGCGGGGACTGCCAGATACGCAGTATTTT.

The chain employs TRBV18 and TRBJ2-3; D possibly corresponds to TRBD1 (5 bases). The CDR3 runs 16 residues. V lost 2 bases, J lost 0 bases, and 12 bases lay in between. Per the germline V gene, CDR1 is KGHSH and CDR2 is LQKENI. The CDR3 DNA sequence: TGTGCCAGCTCACCATCGGTCAGGGTTAGCACAGATACGCAGTATTTT. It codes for CASSPSVRVSTDTQYF.

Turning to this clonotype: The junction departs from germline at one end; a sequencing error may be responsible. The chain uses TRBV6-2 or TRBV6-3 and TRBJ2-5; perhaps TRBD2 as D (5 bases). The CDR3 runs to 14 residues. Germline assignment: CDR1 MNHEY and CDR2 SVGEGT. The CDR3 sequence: CASSTGNTGETQYF. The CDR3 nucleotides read TGTGCCAGCAGTACGGGGAATACCGGGGAGACCCAGTATTTC.

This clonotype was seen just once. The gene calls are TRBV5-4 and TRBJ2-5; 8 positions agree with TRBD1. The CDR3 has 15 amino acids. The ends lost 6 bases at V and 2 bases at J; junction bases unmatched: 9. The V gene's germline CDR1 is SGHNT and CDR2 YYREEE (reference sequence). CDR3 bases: TGTGCCAGCAACTCCGGACAGGGAAGACAAGAGACCCAGTACTTC. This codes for CASNSGQGRQETQYF.

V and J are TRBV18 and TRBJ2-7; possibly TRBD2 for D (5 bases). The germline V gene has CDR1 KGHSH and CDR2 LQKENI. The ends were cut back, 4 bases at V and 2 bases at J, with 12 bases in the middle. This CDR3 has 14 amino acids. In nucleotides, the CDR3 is TGTGCCAGCTCACACAAAGAGGGTCCCTACGAGCAGTACTTC. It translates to CASSHKEGPYEQYF. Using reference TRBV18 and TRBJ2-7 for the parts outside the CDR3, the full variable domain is NAGVMQNPRHLVRRRGQEARLRCSPMKGHSHVYWYRQLPEEGLKFMVYLQKENIIDESGMPKERFSAEFPKEGPSILRIQQVVRGDSAAYFCASSHKEGPYEQYFGPGTRLTVT.

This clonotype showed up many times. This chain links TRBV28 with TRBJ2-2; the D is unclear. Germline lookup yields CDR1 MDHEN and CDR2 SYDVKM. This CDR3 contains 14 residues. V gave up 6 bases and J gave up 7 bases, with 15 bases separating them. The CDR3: CASSPHRYRGELFF. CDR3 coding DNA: TGTGCCAGCAGCCCCCACCGTTATCGCGGGGAGCTGTTTTTT.

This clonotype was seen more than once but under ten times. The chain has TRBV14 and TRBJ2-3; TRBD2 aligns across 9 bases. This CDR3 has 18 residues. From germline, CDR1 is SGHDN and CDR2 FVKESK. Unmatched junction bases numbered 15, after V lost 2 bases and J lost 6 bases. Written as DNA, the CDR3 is TGTGCCAGCAGCCAATCCCATCCGGGACTAGCACGACAGGATACGCAGTATTTT. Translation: CASSQSHPGLARQDTQYF.

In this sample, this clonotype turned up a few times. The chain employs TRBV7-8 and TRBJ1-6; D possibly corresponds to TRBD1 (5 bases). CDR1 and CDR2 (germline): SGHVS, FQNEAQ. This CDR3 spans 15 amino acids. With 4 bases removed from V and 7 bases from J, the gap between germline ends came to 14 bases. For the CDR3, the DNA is TGTGCCAGCAGCTCGATAGACAGCGAAAATTCACCCCTCCACTTT. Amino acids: CASSSIDSENSPLHF.

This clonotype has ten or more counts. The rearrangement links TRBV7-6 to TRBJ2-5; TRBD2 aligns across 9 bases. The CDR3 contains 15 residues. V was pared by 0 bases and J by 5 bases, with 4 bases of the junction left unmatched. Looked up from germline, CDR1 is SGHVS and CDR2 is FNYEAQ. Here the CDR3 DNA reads TGTGCCAGCAGCTTAGCGGGGCTAGCGGGGGAGACCCAGTACTTC. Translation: CASSLAGLAGETQYF.

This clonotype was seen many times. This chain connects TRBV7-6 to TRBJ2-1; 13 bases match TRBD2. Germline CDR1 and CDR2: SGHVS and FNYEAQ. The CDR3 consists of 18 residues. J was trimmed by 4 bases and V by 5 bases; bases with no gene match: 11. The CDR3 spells CASSAKTSGGTLYNEQFF. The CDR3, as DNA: TGTGCCAGCAGCGCAAAGACTAGCGGGGGGACGCTATACAATGAGCAGTTCTTC.

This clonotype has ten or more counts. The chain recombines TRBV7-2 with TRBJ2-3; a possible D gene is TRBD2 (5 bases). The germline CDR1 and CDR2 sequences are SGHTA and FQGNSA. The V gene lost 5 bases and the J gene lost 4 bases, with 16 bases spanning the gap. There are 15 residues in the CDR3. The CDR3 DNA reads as TGTGCCAGCAGCCTCCGGGGAAGTAACGCAGATACGCAGTATTTT. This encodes CASSLRGSNADTQYF.

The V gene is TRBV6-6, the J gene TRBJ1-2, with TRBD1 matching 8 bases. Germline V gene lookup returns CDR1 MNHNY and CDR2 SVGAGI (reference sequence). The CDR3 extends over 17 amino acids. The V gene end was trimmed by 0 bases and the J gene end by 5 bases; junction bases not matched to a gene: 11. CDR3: CASSYSAGGAGVYGYTF. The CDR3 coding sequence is TGTGCCAGCAGTTACTCAGCAGGGGGCGCCGGGGTTTATGGCTACACCTTC.

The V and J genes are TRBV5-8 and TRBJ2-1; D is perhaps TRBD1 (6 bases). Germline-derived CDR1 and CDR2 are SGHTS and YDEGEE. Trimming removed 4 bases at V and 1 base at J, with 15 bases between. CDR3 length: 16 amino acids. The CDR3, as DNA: TGTGCCAGCAGCCGTAGGGACACCGATTCCTACAATGAGCAGTTCTTC. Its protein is CASSRRDTDSYNEQFF.

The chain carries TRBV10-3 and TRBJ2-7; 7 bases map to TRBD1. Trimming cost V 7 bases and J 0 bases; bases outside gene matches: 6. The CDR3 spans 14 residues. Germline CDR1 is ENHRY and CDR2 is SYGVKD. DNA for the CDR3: TGTGCCATCATGGGGCAGGGGGACTCCTACGAGCAGTACTTC. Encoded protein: CAIMGQGDSYEQYF.

In nucleotides, the CDR3 is TGCAGTGCTAGAGGCGTCCACTCCGGGGAGCTGTTTTTT. Its protein product is CSARGVHSGELFF. The chain links TRBV20-1 to TRBJ2-2; no reliable D call. The V and J ends lost 1 base and 6 bases respectively, with 9 bases between them. The germline V gene encodes CDR1 DFQATT and CDR2 SNEGSKA (reference sequence). The CDR3 covers 13 residues.

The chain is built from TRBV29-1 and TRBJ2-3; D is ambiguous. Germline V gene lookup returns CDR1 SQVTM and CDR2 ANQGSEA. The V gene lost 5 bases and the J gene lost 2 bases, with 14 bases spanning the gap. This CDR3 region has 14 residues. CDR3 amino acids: CSVRNLMATDTQYF. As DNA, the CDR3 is TGCAGCGTTCGAAACTTGATGGCCACAGATACGCAGTATTTT.

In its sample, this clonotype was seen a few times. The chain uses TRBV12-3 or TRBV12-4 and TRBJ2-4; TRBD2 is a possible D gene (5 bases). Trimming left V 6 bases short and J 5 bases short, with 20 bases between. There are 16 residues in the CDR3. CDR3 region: CASSPPLGGRENIQYF. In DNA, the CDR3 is TGTGCCAGCAGCCCACCCCTAGGCGGGCGGGAAAACATTCAGTACTTC.

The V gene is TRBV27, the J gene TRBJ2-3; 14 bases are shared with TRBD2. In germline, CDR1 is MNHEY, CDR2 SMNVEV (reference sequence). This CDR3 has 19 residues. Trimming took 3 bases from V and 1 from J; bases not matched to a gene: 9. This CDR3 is CASSFLRLAGGRGTDTQYF. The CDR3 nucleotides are TGTGCCAGCAGTTTTTTGAGACTAGCGGGGGGGCGGGGCACAGATACGCAGTATTTT.

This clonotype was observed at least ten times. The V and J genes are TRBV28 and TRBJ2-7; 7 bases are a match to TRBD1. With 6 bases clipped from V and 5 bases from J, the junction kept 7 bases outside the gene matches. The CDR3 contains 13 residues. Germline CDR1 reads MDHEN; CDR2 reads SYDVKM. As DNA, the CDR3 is TGTGCCAGCAGGAACAGGGACAGAGACGAGCAGTACTTC. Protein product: CASRNRDRDEQYF.

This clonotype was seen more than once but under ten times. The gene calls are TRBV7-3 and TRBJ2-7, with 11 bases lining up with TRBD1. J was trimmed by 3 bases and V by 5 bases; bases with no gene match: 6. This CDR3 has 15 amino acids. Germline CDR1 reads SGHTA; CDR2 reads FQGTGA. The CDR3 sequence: CASSVGQGGGYEQYF. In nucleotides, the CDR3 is TGTGCCAGCAGCGTGGGACAGGGGGGCGGCTACGAGCAGTACTTC.

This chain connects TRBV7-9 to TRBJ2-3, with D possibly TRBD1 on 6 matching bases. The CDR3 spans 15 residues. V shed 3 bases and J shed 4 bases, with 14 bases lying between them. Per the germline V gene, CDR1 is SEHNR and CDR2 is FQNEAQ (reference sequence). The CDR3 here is CASSLGRGTPDTQYF. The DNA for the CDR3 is TGTGCCAGCAGCTTGGGCAGGGGTACCCCAGATACGCAGTATTTT. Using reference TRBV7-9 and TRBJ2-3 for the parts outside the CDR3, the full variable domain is DTGVSQNPRHKITKRGQNVTFRCDPISEHNRLYWYRQTLGQGPEFLTYFQNEAQLEKSRLLSDRFSAERPKGSFSTLEIQRTEQGDSAMYLCASSLGRGTPDTQYFGPGTRLTVL.

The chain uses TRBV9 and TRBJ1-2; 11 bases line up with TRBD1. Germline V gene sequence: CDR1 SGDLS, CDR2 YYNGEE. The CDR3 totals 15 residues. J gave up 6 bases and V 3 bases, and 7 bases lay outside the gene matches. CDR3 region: CASSGGQGAEDGYTF. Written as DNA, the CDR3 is TGTGCCAGCAGCGGAGGACAGGGGGCTGAGGATGGCTACACCTTC.

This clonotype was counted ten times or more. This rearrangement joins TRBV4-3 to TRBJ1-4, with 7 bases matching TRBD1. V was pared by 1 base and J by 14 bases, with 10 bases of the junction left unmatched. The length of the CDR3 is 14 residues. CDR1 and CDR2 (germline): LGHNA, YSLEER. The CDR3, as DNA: TGCGCCAGCAGCCAAGTACCGGGACAGTATAGGCTGTTTTTT. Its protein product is CASSQVPGQYRLFF.

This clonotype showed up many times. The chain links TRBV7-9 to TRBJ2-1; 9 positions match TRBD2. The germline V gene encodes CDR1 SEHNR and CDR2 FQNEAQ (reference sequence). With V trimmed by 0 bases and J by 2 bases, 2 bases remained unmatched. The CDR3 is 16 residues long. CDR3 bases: TGTGCCAGCAGCTTAGCTAGCGGGGGTACCTACAATGAGCAGTTCTTC. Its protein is CASSLASGGTYNEQFF.

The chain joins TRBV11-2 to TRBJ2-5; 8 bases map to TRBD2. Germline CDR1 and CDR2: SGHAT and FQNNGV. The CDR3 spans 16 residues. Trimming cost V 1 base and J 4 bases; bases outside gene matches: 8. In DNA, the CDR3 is TGTGCCAGCAGCTTAGCCGGGACTAGAGGTTCAGAGACCCAGTACTTC. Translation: CASSLAGTRGSETQYF.

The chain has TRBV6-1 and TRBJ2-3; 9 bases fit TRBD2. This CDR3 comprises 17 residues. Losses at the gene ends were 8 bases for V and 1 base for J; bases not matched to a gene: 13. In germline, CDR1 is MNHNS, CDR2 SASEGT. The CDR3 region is CASRERVLAGGTDTQYF. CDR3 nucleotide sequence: TGTGCCAGCCGAGAGCGAGTATTAGCGGGGGGCACAGATACGCAGTATTTT.

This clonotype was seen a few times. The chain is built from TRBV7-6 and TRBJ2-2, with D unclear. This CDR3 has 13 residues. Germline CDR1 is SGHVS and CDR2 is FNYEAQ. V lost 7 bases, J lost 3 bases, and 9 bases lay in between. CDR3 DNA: TGTGCCAGCAAGGCGGCAGACACCGGGGAGCTGTTTTTT. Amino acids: CASKAADTGELFF.